The present entry profiles one T cell receptor (beta chain) with its context. TCRdb analysed the RT-PCR reads with MiXCR anew, one entry per CDR3 protein. The sample lists about 230,000 distinct CDR3 sequences; around an eighth were seen once. This entry comes from a study of patients and donors after allogeneic stem cell transplantation. V gave up 1 base and J gave up 3 bases; unmatched junction bases: 3. CDR1 is LGHDT and CDR2 is YNNKEL in the germline V gene (reference sequence). The CDR3 has 16 residues. The rearrangement joins TRBV3-1 to TRBJ2-1; 10 nucleotides agree with TRBD2. Sequenced material: blood, either unsorted or a sorted T cell fraction (not recorded which). The clonotype was recovered from a human donor who was either an allogeneic HSCT recipient or a stem cell or donor lymphocyte infusion donor (not recorded which). It is not recorded whose cells these are; they may come from a transplant donor. The CDR3 nucleotides are TGTGCCAGCAGCCAAGGTAGCGGGGGGCTCTACAATGAGCAGTTCTTC. Translation gives CASSQGSGGLYNEQFF.